The 25 T cell receptor beta chains presented below share a single source sample, sequenced in a study of T cells in Graves' hyperthyroidism and ophthalmopathy. Amplification targeted TCR beta CDR3 regions from RNA transcripts. HTBI primers were employed in a first-round RT-PCR of the TCR CDR3. One entry per CDR3 protein, called by TCRdb with MiXCR from the multiplex PCR reads. The repertoire consists of 550,000 to 600,000 distinct CDR3 sequences, with 16% occurring once and the leading ten covering under 20%. The sample consisted of blood. These receptors all come from a woman between 18 and 29 years old with Graves' hyperthyroidism.

This clonotype has a count of ten or more. The CDR3 DNA reads as TGTGCCAGCAGCTTAATTGGCGGGAGAGAAGACAGCGAGCAGTACTTC. Translated: CASSLIGGREDSEQYF. The V call is TRBV7-9, the J call TRBJ2-7; TRBD2 aligns across 7 bases. The CDR3 spans 16 residues. Germline V gene lookup returns CDR1 SEHNR and CDR2 FQNEAQ (reference sequence). With V trimmed by 2 bases and J by 6 bases, 13 bases remained unmatched.

V is TRBV27 and J is TRBJ2-5; D possibly corresponds to TRBD1 (5 bases). Trimming cost V 5 bases and J 4 bases, with 11 bases left between them. The CDR3 has 13 residues. Germline V gives CDR1 MNHEY, CDR2 SMNVEV (reference sequence). The CDR3 DNA reads TGTGCCAGCAGTATGACAGTTCGAGAGACCCAGTACTTC. Translating it yields CASSMTVRETQYF.

This clonotype was observed a few times. The chain couples TRBV5-8 to TRBJ2-3, with 9 bases that match TRBD2. CDR1 SGHTS and CDR2 YDEGEE come from the germline V gene. The CDR3 is 16 amino acids. Trimming took 6 bases from V and 2 from J; bases not matched to a gene: 10. For the CDR3, the DNA is TGTGCCAGCACCTTCCAAGCGGGAGGACACACAGATACGCAGTATTTT. It specifies CASTFQAGGHTDTQYF.

Many counts were recorded for this clonotype. V is TRBV5-1 and J is TRBJ1-1; no clear D. The CDR3 is 15 residues long. V lost 1 base to trimming and J lost 3 bases, with 13 bases between them. Germline V gives CDR1 SGHRS, CDR2 YFSETQ. The CDR3 nucleotides are TGCGCCAGCAGCTTGTCGCAGTCAACTTACACTGAAGCTTTCTTT. Encoded protein: CASSLSQSTYTEAFF.

Many counts were recorded for this clonotype. The chain joins TRBV6-5 to TRBJ2-7, with 8 bases lining up with TRBD1. Germline V lookup: CDR1 MNHEY, CDR2 SVGAGI. J was trimmed by 2 bases and V by 7 bases; bases with no gene match: 10. The CDR3 extends over 15 amino acids. CDR3 protein: CASTRGQGLPYEQYF. CDR3 sequence (DNA): TGTGCCAGCACCCGAGGACAGGGATTACCCTACGAGCAGTACTTC.

V is TRBV27 and J is TRBJ2-7; a possible D gene is TRBD2 (6 bases). In germline, CDR1 is MNHEY, CDR2 SMNVEV (reference sequence). V was clipped by 5 bases and J by 0 bases, with 14 bases between them. The CDR3 consists of 15 residues. The CDR3 sequence is CASSRLGTGSYEQYF. In DNA, the CDR3 is TGTGCCAGCAGTCGCCTCGGGACTGGCTCCTACGAGCAGTACTTC.

V gene TRBV15 combines with J gene TRBJ1-6; D uncertain. The CDR3 contains 18 residues. Per germline, CDR1 LNHNV and CDR2 YYDKDF (reference sequence). Between the trimmed V and J ends, which lost 0 bases and 0 bases, there was a span of 12 bases. CDR3 sequence reads: CATSRERWDSSYNSPLHF. Written as DNA, the CDR3 is TGTGCCACCAGCAGAGAACGGTGGGATAGCTCCTATAATTCACCCCTCCACTTT.

There are many counts of this clonotype. The rearrangement joins TRBV5-1 to TRBJ2-3; TRBD2 matches at 9 bases. Germline lookup yields CDR1 SGHRS and CDR2 YFSETQ. The CDR3 covers 16 residues. Trimming cost V 3 bases and J 2 bases; bases outside gene matches: 7. The CDR3 DNA follows: TGCGCCAGCAGCTCCCCTGCGGGAGGGTACACAGATACGCAGTATTTT. This gives the protein CASSSPAGGYTDTQYF.

Only a few counts were recorded for this clonotype. This chain connects TRBV5-8 to TRBJ2-5, with a tentative D call TRBD2 (7 bases). There are 15 residues in the CDR3. Per germline, CDR1 SGHTS and CDR2 YDEGEE. V was shortened by 3 bases and J by 6 bases, with 18 bases between the two germline ends. The CDR3 DNA reads as TGTGCCAGCAGCTCCAAAGGGGGGGCAGGGAAGACCCAGTACTTC. It specifies CASSSKGGAGKTQYF.

This clonotype turned up a few times. The chain couples TRBV30 to TRBJ2-2; a possible D gene is TRBD2 (6 bases). CDR3 size: 16 residues. Germline CDR1 is GTSNPN and CDR2 is SVGIG (reference sequence). V was pared by 4 bases and J by 5 bases, with 20 bases between. The chain's CDR3 is CAWKMGDLGGTGELFF. Written as DNA, the CDR3 is TGTGCCTGGAAAATGGGTGATCTTGGGGGGACCGGGGAGCTGTTTTTT.

The gene calls are TRBV29-1 and TRBJ2-2; D assignment may be TRBD1 or TRBD2 (6 bases each). Trimming took off 5 bases at V and 4 bases at J, with 11 bases between the two ends. This CDR3 spans 13 amino acids. Germline CDR1 and CDR2: SQVTM and ANQGSEA. The CDR3 DNA sequence: TGCAGCGTTTCGGAGGGGGGCACCGGGGAGCTGTTTTTT. This sequence encodes CSVSEGGTGELFF.

This clonotype was observed a few times. The chain uses TRBV5-1 and TRBJ1-1, with a possible D match to TRBD1 (6 bases). The CDR3 consists of 14 residues. Trimming took off 0 bases at V and 8 bases at J, with 14 bases between the two ends. The germline gives CDR1 SGHRS, CDR2 YFSETQ. The CDR3: CASSLAAGGLEAFF. The DNA of the CDR3 is TGCGCCAGCAGCTTGGCCGCTGGGGGCCTAGAAGCTTTCTTT. Variable domain in full (rest from reference TRBV5-1 and TRBJ1-1): KAGVTQTPRYLIKTRGQQVTLSCSPISGHRSVSWYQQTPGQGLQFLFEYFSETQRNKGNFPGRFSGRQFSNSRSEMNVSTLELGDSALYLCASSLAAGGLEAFFGQGTRLTVV.

This clonotype was seen a handful of times. The chain recombines TRBV6-1 with TRBJ2-3; D remains unclear. Trimming shortened V by 1 base and J by 1 base, and 9 bases separated the two germline ends. The CDR3 is 15 amino acids. The germline CDR1 and CDR2 sequences are MNHNS and SASEGT. CDR3 protein: CASSEVVIGTDTQYF. In DNA, the CDR3 is TGTGCCAGCAGTGAAGTCGTCATAGGCACAGATACGCAGTATTTT.

This clonotype was detected ten times or more. CDR3 sequence (DNA): TGTGCCAGCAGTCGAGTCGGATCCCGAACGCAAGAGACCCAGTACTTC. The encoded protein is CASSRVGSRTQETQYF. V gene TRBV28 combines with J gene TRBJ2-5; D call uncertain. CDR1 MDHEN and CDR2 SYDVKM come from the germline V gene. V was clipped by 5 bases and J by 2 bases, with 18 bases between them. CDR3 length: 16 amino acids.

At least ten counts were recorded for this clonotype. V and J are TRBV7-3 and TRBJ1-2; D uncertain. Germline V gives CDR1 SGHTA, CDR2 FQGTGA. Trimming pared 4 bases from V and 0 bases from J, leaving 6 bases between. This CDR3 has 13 amino acids. In nucleotides, the CDR3 is TGTGCCAGCAGCTCCGGGCCTAACTATGGCTACACCTTC. This encodes CASSSGPNYGYTF.

The rearrangement uses TRBV7-8 and TRBJ1-2; D not resolved. V lost 8 bases and J lost 2, with 15 bases in between. The CDR3 is 14 amino acids. The germline CDR1 and CDR2 sequences are SGHVS and FQNEAQ. CDR3 amino acids: CASGGSYQNYGYTF. The CDR3 nucleotides read TGTGCCAGCGGCGGGAGTTATCAGAACTATGGCTACACCTTC.

Ten or more counts support this clonotype. The chain couples TRBV5-1 to TRBJ2-1; D unclear. With 5 bases removed from V and 6 bases from J, the gap between germline ends came to 18 bases. In germline, CDR1 is SGHRS, CDR2 YFSETQ. This CDR3 is 15 amino acids long. CDR3 nucleotides: TGCGCCAGCAGAGGCCATCAGCGCAATTCCAATGAGCAGTTCTTC. Translated: CASRGHQRNSNEQFF. The entire variable domain, with the rest obtained from reference TRBV5-1 and TRBJ2-1, is as follows: KAGVTQTPRYLIKTRGQQVTLSCSPISGHRSVSWYQQTPGQGLQFLFEYFSETQRNKGNFPGRFSGRQFSNSRSEMNVSTLELGDSALYLCASRGHQRNSNEQFFGPGTRLTVL.

There are many counts of this clonotype. The chain has TRBV5-1 and TRBJ2-1; 10 bases match TRBD2. Per the germline V gene, CDR1 is SGHRS and CDR2 is YFSETQ. This CDR3 is 16 amino acids long. V shed 4 bases, J shed 7 bases, and the junction held 11 bases outside the gene matches. The CDR3, as DNA: TGCGCCAGCAGCCCGGATAAGTCTAGCGGGGGAAATGAGCAGTTCTTC. This translates into CASSPDKSSGGNEQFF.

This clonotype was observed at least ten times. The chain combines TRBV5-1 with TRBJ1-1; TRBD1 is a possible D gene (6 bases). V was pared by 4 bases and J by 1 base, with 11 bases between. Germline CDR1 reads SGHRS; CDR2 reads YFSETQ. The CDR3 is made up of 14 amino acids. The chain's CDR3 is CASSREGGNTEAFF. The CDR3, as DNA: TGCGCCAGCAGCCGAGAGGGGGGGAACACTGAAGCTTTCTTT.

Notes on this clonotype: Possible read error: a much larger clone is one base away. This chain uses TRBV20-1 with TRBJ2-1, with TRBD2 matching over 10 bases. The CDR3 runs to 15 residues. The germline V gene has CDR1 DFQATT and CDR2 SNEGSKA (reference sequence). The CDR3 bases are TGCAGTGCGTCTAAAGCGGGGGGGCCCTACAATGGGCAGTTCTTC. Translating gives CSASKAGGPYNGQFF.

The chain recombines TRBV7-3 with TRBJ2-5; 9 nucleotides line up with TRBD2. CDR1 SGHTA and CDR2 FQGTGA come from the germline V gene. The CDR3 sequence is 15 residues long. V lost 5 bases to trimming and J lost 4 bases; unmatched junction nucleotides: 8. The DNA of the CDR3 is TGTGCCAGCAGCCCGCGGGGGGGCCGGTCAGAGACCCAGTACTTC. Amino acids: CASSPRGGRSETQYF.

The J gene is TRBJ1-2, the V gene TRBV11-2, with 8 bases fitting TRBD1. J lost 3 bases, V lost 5 bases, and 5 bases had no gene match. Germline CDR1 SGHAT, CDR2 FQNNGV. The CDR3 runs to 14 residues. The CDR3 sequence is CASSPTGQDYGYTF. The DNA of the CDR3 is TGTGCCAGCAGCCCAACGGGACAGGACTATGGCTACACCTTC.

The V and J genes are TRBV9 and TRBJ2-7; the D is unclear. The CDR3 extends over 13 amino acids. Germline loops: CDR1 SGDLS, CDR2 YYNGEE. V lost 4 bases and J lost 6, with 14 bases in between. The CDR3 DNA reads as TGTGCCAGCAGCTCCAGATTAGGCGGCGAGCAGTACTTC. Encoded protein: CASSSRLGGEQYF.

This sequence joins TRBV29-1 and TRBJ1-1, with D hard to call. Germline V lookup: CDR1 SQVTM, CDR2 ANQGSEA. This CDR3 region has 11 residues. V was cut by 5 bases and J by 2 bases, with 6 bases left in between. The CDR3 DNA is TGCAGCGTTTTACACAACACTGAAGCTTTCTTT. As protein: CSVLHNTEAFF.

There are a few counts of this clonotype. V and J are TRBV5-1 and TRBJ2-2, with TRBD2 matching 12 bases. Germline trimming cut 5 bases from V and 8 bases from J; bases unmatched to any gene: 7. The CDR3 loop spans 15 amino acids. The germline V gene has CDR1 SGHRS and CDR2 YFSETQ. As DNA, the CDR3 is TGCGCCAGCAGTTACCTAGCGGGAGGGCCTGGGGAGCTGTTTTTT. The encoded protein is CASSYLAGGPGELFF.